The 6 T cell receptor beta chains in this list originate from one sample, sequenced in a study of shared clonotypes between healthy human individuals. Clones were read by immunoSEQ multiplex PCR, and TCRdb kept only the in-frame ones, dropping some. Of roughly 2.5 million clones listed, around 90% are singletons. The sample comprised naive CD4+ T cells sorted from blood. As for subset: CD45RA+ positively selected. These receptor sequences come from a man aged 18 to 29 in good health.

J is TRBJ1-3 and V is TRBV7-9, with 7 bases that match TRBD1. The CDR3 contains 17 residues. From germline, CDR1 is SEHNR and CDR2 FQNEAQ (reference sequence). J was trimmed by 7 bases and V by 4 bases; bases with no gene match: 16. CDR3 bases: TGTGCCAGCAGCTCGTACCTCGGACAGGCTCGGAGGAACACCATATATTTT. Translation gives CASSSYLGQARRNTIYF.

The chain employs TRBV6-4 and TRBJ1-1; D unresolved. With 6 bases removed from V and 2 bases from J, the gap between germline ends came to 16 bases. Germline V gene data show CDR1 as MRHNA and CDR2 as SNTAGT. The CDR3 spans 15 residues. CDR3 nucleotide sequence: TGTGCCAGCAGAGGCTACGGGCGATTAAACACTGAAGCTTTCTTT. It specifies CASRGYGRLNTEAFF.

The chain uses TRBV28 and TRBJ2-7, with 9 bases fitting TRBD1. The CDR3 has 16 residues. J was trimmed by 0 bases and V by 5 bases; bases with no gene match: 8. Germline V CDR1 and CDR2: MDHEN, SYDVKM. CDR3: CASSPVGQGSSYEQYF. Here the CDR3 DNA reads TGTGCCAGCAGTCCGGTGGGACAGGGAAGCTCCTACGAGCAGTACTTC.

The J gene is TRBJ2-5, the V gene TRBV6-5, with 13 bases identical to TRBD2. CDR1 and CDR2 (germline): MNHEY, SVGAGI. The CDR3 has 15 residues. Trimming cost V 6 bases and J 4 bases; bases outside gene matches: 5. The CDR3, as DNA: TGTGCCAGCAGCAGGACTAGCGGGAGTGGAGAGACCCAGTACTTC. Encoded protein: CASSRTSGSGETQYF.

This chain connects TRBV18 to TRBJ1-6; TRBD1 is a possible D gene (5 bases). In germline, CDR1 is KGHSH, CDR2 LQKENI. This CDR3 has 15 residues. V was trimmed by 3 bases and J by 6 bases, leaving 12 bases between them. The CDR3 nucleotides are TGTGCCAGCTCACCGGACACTTTTGCTAATTCACCCCTCCACTTT. This translates into CASSPDTFANSPLHF. Full variable domain (outside the CDR3, taken from reference TRBV18 and TRBJ1-6): NAGVMQNPRHLVRRRGQEARLRCSPMKGHSHVYWYRQLPEEGLKFMVYLQKENIIDESGMPKERFSAEFPKEGPSILRIQQVVRGDSAAYFCASSPDTFANSPLHFGNGTRLTVT.

The chain has TRBV28 and TRBJ1-3, with TRBD1 as a possible D gene (5 bases). V lost 2 bases to trimming and J lost 2 bases, with 10 bases between them. CDR3 length: 15 residues. In germline, CDR1 is MDHEN, CDR2 SYDVKM. Here the CDR3 DNA reads TGTGCCAGCAGTTTACGCAGGGCAACTGGAAACACCATATATTTT. Translation: CASSLRRATGNTIYF.